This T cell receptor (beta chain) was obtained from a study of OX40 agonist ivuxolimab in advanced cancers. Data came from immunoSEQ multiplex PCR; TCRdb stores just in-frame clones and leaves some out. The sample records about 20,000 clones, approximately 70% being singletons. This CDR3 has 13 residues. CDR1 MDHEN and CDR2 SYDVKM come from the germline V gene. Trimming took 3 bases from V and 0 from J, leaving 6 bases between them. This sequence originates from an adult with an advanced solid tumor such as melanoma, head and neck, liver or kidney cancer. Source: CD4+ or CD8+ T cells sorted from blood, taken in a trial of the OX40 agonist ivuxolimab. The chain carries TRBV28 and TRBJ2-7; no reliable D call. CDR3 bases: TGTGCCAGCAGTTTGACGAGCTCCTACGAGCAGTACTTC. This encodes CASSLTSSYEQYF.